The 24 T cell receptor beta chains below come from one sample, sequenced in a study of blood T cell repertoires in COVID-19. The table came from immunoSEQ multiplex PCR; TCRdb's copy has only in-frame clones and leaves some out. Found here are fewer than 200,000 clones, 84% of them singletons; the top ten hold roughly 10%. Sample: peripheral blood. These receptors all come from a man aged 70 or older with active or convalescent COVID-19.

The DNA for the CDR3 is TGTGCAAGTCGCTTAGCGGGACTAGCGGGGACCAATGAGCAGTTCTTC. The encoded protein is CASRLAGLAGTNEQFF. V and J are TRBV12-2 and TRBJ2-1; the table's TRBD2 call for D was not verified on the DNA. TRBV12-2 is designated a pseudogene. The CDR3 runs 16 residues.

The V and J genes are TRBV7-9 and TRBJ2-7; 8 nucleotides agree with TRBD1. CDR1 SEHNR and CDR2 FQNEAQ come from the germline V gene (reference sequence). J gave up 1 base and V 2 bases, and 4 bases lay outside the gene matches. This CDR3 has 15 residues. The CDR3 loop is CASSLQGAGSYEQYF. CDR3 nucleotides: TGTGCCAGCAGCTTACAGGGGGCAGGTTCCTACGAGCAGTACTTC. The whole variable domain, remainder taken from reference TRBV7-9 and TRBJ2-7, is DTGVSQNPRHKITKRGQNVTFRCDPISEHNRLYWYRQTLGQGPEFLTYFQNEAQLEKSRLLSDRFSAERPKGSFSTLEIQRTEQGDSAMYLCASSLQGAGSYEQYFGPGTRLTVT.

CDR3 residues: CASSLAHPAYTF. The CDR3 DNA reads TGTGCCAGCAGCTTAGCACACCCTGCCTACACCTTC. The chain is built from TRBV7-9 and TRBJ1-2, with D unclear. The CDR3 has 12 amino acids. Germline V gene lookup returns CDR1 SEHNR and CDR2 FQNEAQ (reference sequence). V was trimmed by 0 bases and J by 10 bases, leaving 9 bases between them.

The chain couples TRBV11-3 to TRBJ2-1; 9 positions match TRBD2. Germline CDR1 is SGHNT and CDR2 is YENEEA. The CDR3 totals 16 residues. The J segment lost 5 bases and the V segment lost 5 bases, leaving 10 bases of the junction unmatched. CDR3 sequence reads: CASSPRGAGGHNEQFF. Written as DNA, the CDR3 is TGTGCCAGCAGCCCTCGGGGAGCGGGAGGCCACAATGAGCAGTTCTTC.

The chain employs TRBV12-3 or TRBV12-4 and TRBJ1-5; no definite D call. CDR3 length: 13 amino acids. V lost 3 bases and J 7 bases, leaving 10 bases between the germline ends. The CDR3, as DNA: TGTGCCAGCAGTTTTGGGCGAAGGCAGCCCCAGCATTTT. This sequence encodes CASSFGRRQPQHF.

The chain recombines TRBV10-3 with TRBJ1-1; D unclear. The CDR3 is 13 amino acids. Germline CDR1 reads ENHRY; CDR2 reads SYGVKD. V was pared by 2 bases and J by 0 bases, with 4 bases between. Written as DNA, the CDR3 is TGTGCCATCAGTGAGGCGGTGAACACTGAAGCTTTCTTT. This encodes CAISEAVNTEAFF.

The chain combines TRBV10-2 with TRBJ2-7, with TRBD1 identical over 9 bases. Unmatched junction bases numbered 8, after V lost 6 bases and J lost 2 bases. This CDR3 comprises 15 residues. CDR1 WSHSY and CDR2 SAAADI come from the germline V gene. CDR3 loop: CASSQPGQGTYEQYF. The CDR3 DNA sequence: TGCGCCAGCAGCCAGCCGGGACAGGGAACCTACGAGCAGTACTTC.

The CDR3 sequence is CASSLVIVGELFF. In nucleotides, the CDR3 is TGTGCCAGCAGCTTAGTAATAGTCGGGGAGCTGTTTTTT. The chain couples TRBV7-2 to TRBJ2-2, with unresolved D. Per germline, CDR1 SGHTA and CDR2 FQGNSA. V dropped 1 base and J dropped 7 bases, with 7 bases sitting between them. This CDR3 contains 13 residues.

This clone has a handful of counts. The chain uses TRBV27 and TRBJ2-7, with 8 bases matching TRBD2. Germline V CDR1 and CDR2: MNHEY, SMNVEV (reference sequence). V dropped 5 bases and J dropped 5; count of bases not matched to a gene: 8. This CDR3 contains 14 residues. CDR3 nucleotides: TGTGCCAGCAGTCCTGAGCGGGAGTCCCACGAGCAGTACTTC. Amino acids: CASSPERESHEQYF.

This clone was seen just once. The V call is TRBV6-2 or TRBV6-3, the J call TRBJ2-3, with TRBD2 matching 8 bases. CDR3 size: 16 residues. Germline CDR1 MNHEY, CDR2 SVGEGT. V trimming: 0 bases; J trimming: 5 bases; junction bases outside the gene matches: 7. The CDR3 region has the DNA TGTGCCAGCAGTTACTCGGGGGCGGGAGGTCAAGATACGCAGTATTTT. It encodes CASSYSGAGGQDTQYF.

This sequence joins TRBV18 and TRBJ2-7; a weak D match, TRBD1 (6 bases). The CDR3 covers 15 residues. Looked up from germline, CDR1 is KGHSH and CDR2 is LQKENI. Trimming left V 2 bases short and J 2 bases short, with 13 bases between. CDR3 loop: CASSPDRQATYEQYF. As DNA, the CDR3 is TGTGCCAGCTCACCAGATCGACAGGCAACCTACGAGCAGTACTTC.

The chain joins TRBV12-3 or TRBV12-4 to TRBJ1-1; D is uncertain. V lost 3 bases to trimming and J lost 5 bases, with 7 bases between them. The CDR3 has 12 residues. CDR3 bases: TGTGCCAGCAGTTTCTCGGAGACTGAAGCTTTCTTT. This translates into CASSFSETEAFF.

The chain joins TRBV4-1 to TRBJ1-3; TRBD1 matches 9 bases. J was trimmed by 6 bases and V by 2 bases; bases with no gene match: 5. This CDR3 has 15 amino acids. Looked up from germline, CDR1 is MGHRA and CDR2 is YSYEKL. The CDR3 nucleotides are TGCGCCAGCAGCCAAATCGGACAGGGGACAAACACCATATATTTT. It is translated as CASSQIGQGTNTIYF.

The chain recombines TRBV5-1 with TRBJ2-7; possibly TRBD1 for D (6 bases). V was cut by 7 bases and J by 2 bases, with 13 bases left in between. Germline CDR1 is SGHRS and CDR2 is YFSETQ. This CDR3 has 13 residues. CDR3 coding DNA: TGCGCCAGCGCCCCCGACAGGACCTACGAGCAGTACTTC. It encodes CASAPDRTYEQYF.

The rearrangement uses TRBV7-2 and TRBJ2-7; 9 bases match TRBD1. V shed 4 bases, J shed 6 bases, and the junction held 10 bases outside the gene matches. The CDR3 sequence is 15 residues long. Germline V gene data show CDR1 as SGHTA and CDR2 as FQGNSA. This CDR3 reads CASSSAGTGLLEQYF. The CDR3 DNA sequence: TGTGCCAGCAGCTCAGCCGGGACAGGGCTCCTCGAGCAGTACTTC.

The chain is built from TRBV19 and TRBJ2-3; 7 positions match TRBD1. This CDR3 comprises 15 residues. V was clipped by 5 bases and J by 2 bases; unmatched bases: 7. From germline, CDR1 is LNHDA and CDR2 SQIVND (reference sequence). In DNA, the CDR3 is TGTGCCAGTAGTCACAGGGGTTTTAACACAGATACGCAGTATTTT. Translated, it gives CASSHRGFNTDTQYF.

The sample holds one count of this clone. CDR3 region: CASSLNGGGVSHF. DNA for the CDR3: TGTGCCAGCAGTTTAAACGGGGGAGGTGTTTCCCACTTT. The chain is built from TRBV28 and TRBJ1-6; perhaps TRBD1 as D (5 bases). Germline CDR1 reads MDHEN; CDR2 reads SYDVKM. CDR3 size: 13 residues. V was trimmed by 2 bases and J by 18 bases, leaving 17 bases between them. The complete variable domain, with remaining parts taken from reference TRBV28 and TRBJ1-6, reads DVKVTQSSRYLVKRTGEKVFLECVQDMDHENMFWYRQDPGLGLRLIYFSYDVKMKEKGDIPEGYSVSREKKERFSLILESASTNQTSMYLCASSLNGGGVSHFGNGTRLTVT.

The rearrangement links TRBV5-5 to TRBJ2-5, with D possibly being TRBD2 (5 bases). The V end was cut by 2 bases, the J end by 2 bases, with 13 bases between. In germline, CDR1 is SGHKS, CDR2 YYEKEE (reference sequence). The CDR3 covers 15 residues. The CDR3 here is CASSFLPGRQETQYF. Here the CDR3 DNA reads TGTGCCAGCAGCTTTCTGCCTGGGAGACAAGAGACCCAGTACTTC. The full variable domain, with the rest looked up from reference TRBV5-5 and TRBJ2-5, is DAGVTQSPTHLIKTRGQQVTLRCSPISGHKSVSWYQQVLGQGPQFIFQYYEKEERGRGNFPDRFSARQFPNYSSELNVNALLLGDSALYLCASSFLPGRQETQYFGPGTRLLVL.

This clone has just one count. CDR3 region: CASSPRQGSQETQYF. In DNA, the CDR3 is TGTGCCAGCAGCCCACGACAGGGGAGCCAAGAGACCCAGTACTTC. The J gene is TRBJ2-5, the V gene TRBV7-2, with 8 bases lining up with TRBD1. CDR1 SGHTA and CDR2 FQGNSA come from the germline V gene. The trim removed 5 bases at V and 1 base at J, leaving 6 bases unmatched. This CDR3 is built from 15 residues.

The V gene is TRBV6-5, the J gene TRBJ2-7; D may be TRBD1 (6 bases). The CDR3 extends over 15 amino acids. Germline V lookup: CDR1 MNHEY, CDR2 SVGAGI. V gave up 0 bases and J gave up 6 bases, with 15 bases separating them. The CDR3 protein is CASSYSRQERGEQYF. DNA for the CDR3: TGTGCCAGCAGTTACTCCAGACAGGAGCGCGGCGAGCAGTACTTC.

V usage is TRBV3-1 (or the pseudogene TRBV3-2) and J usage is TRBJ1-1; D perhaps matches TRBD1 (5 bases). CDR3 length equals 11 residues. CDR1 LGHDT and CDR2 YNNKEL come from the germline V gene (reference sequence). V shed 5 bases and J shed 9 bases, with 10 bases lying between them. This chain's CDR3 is CASSSGNKAFF. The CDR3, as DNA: TGTGCCAGCAGCTCAGGGAACAAAGCTTTCTTT.

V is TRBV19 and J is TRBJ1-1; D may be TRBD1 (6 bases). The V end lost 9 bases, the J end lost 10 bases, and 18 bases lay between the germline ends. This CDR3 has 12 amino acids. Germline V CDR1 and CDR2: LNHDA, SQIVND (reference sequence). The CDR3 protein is CASGTLGVTAFF. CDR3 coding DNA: TGTGCCAGCGGGACATTAGGGGTTACAGCTTTCTTT.

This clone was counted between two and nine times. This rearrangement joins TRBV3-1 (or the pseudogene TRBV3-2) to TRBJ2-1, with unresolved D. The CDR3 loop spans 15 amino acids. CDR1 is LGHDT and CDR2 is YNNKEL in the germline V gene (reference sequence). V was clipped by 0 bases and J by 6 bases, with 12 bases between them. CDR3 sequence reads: CASSQDGWPSNEQFF. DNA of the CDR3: TGTGCCAGCAGCCAAGATGGCTGGCCCTCCAATGAGCAGTTCTTC.

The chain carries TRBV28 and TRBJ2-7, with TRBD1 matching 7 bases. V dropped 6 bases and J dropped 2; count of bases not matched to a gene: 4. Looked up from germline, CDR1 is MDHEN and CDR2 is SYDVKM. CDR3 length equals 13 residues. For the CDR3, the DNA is TGTGCCAGCAGGACAGGGCGAGCCTACGAGCAGTACTTC. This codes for CASRTGRAYEQYF.